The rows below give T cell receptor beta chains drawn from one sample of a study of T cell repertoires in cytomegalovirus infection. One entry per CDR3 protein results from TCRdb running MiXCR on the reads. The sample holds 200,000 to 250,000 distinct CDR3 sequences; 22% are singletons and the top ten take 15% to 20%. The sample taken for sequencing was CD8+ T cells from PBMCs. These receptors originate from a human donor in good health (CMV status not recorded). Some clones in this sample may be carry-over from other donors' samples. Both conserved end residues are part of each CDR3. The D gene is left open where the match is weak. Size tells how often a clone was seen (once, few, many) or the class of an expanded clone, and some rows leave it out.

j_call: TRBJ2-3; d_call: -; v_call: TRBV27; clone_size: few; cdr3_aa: CASSSRGRPGGADTQYF; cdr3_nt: TGTGCCAGCAGTTCCCGGGGGCGCCCCGGAGGGGCAGATACGCAGTATTTT
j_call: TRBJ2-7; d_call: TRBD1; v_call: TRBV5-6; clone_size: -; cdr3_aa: CASSSGTEVEQYF; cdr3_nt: TGTGCCAGCAGCTCCGGGACAGAAGTGGAGCAGTACTTC
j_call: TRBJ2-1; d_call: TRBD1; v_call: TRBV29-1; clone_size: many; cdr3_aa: CSVLQTGQGLWEQFF; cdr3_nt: TGCAGCGTCCTACAAACGGGACAGGGATTATGGGAGCAGTTCTTC
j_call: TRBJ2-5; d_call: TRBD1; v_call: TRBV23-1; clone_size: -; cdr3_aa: CASSHKRDRDEEETQYF; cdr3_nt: TGCGCCAGCAGTCACAAGAGGGACAGGGATGAGGAAGAGACCCAGTACTTC
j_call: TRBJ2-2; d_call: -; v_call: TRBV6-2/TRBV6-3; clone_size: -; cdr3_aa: CASSHPYGTGELFF; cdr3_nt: TGTGCCAGCAGCCACCCCTATGGGACCGGGGAGCTGTTTTTT
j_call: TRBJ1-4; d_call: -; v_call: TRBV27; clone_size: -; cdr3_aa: CASGLSLATNEKLFF; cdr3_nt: TGTGCCAGCGGATTGAGTCTTGCAACTAATGAAAAACTGTTTTTT
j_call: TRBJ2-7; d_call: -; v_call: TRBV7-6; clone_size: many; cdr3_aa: CASVLTSYEQYF; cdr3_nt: TGTGCCAGTGTACTGACCTCCTACGAGCAGTACTTC
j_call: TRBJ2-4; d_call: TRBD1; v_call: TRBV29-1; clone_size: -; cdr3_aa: CSVVSTAPGTAGGKNIQYF; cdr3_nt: TGCAGCGTTGTTTCCACTGCCCCCGGAACCGCAGGGGGCAAAAACATTCAGTACTTC
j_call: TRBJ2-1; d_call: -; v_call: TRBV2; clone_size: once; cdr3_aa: CASSESNEQFF; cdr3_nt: TGTGCCAGCAGTGAAAGCAATGAGCAGTTCTTC
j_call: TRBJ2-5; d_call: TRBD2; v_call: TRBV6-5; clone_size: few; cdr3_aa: CASSMTSGAQETQYF; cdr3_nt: TGTGCCAGCAGTATGACTAGCGGGGCCCAAGAGACCCAGTACTTC
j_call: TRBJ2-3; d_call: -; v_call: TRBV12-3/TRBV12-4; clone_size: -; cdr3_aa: CASSSRAEKPTDTQYF; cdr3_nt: TGTGCCAGCAGCAGCAGAGCCGAAAAGCCCACAGATACGCAGTATTTT
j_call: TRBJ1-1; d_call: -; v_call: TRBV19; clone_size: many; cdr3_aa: CASSDSLRSLNTEAFF; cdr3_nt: TGTGCCAGTAGCGACTCCTTAAGAAGTCTGAACACTGAAGCTTTCTTT
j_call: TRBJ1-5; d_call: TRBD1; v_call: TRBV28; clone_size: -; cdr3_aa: CASSYDRGSNQPQHF; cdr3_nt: TGTGCCAGCAGTTATGACAGGGGGAGCAATCAGCCCCAGCATTTT
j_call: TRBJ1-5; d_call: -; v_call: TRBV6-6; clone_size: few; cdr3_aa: CASSRVVITAYSNQPQHF; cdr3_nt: TGTGCCAGCAGTCGGGTCGTAATTACGGCTTATAGCAATCAGCCCCAGCATTTT
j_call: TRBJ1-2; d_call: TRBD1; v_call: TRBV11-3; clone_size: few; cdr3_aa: CAKRDSRLDYGYTF; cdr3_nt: TGTGCCAAACGGGACAGCCGTTTGGACTATGGCTACACCTTC
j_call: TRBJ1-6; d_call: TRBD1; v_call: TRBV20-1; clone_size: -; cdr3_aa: CSARDRDSLSYNSPLHF; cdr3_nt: TGCAGTGCTAGAGACCGGGACAGCCTCTCCTATAATTCACCCCTCCACTTT
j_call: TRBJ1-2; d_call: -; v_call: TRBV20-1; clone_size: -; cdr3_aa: CSARATGPDYGYTF; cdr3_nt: TGCAGTGCTAGGGCCACAGGTCCCGACTATGGCTACACCTTC
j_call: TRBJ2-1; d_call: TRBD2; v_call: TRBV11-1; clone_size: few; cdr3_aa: CASSFSGTTLDNEQFF; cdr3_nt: TGTGCCAGCAGCTTTTCCGGGACTACCCTCGACAATGAGCAGTTCTTC
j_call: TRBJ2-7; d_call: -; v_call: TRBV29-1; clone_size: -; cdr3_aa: CSAGTSYEQYF; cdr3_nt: TGCAGCGCCGGGACTTCCTACGAGCAGTACTTC
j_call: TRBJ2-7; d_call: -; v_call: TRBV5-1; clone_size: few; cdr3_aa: CASSLSLGDYEQYF; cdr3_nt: TGCGCCAGCAGCCTGTCCCTCGGGGACTACGAGCAGTACTTC
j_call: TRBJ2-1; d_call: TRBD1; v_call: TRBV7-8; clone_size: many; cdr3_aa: CASSLRQGTYNEQFF; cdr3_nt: TGTGCCAGCAGCCTACGACAGGGCACCTACAATGAGCAGTTCTTC
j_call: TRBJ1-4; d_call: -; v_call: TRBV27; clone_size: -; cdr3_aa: CASSLWGGGAEKLFF; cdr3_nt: TGTGCCAGCAGTTTATGGGGAGGAGGTGCTGAAAAACTGTTTTTT
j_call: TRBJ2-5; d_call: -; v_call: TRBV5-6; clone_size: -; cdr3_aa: CASSRGGRETQYF; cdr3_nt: TGTGCCAGCAGCCGAGGGGGGCGAGAGACCCAGTACTTC
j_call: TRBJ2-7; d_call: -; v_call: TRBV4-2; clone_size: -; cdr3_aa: CASSQGPAYEQYF; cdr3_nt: TGTGCCAGCAGCCAAGGTCCAGCCTACGAGCAGTACTTC
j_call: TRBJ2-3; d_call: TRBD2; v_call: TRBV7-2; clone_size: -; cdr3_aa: CASSANPGLALDTQYF; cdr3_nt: TGTGCCAGCAGCGCGAACCCGGGACTAGCGTTAGATACGCAGTATTTT
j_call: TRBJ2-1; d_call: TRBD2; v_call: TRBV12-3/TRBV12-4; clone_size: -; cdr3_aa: CASSLFGLAGGQNEQFF; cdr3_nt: TGTGCCAGCAGTTTATTCGGGCTAGCGGGGGGACAAAATGAGCAGTTCTTC
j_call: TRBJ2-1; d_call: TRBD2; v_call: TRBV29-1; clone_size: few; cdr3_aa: CSVVRGTSGFYNEQFF; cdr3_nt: TGCAGCGTTGTACGGGGGACTAGCGGATTCTACAATGAGCAGTTCTTC
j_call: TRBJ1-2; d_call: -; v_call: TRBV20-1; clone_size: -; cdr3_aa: CSALDRAWSYGYTF; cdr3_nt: TGCAGTGCTCTGGACAGAGCGTGGAGCTATGGCTACACCTTC